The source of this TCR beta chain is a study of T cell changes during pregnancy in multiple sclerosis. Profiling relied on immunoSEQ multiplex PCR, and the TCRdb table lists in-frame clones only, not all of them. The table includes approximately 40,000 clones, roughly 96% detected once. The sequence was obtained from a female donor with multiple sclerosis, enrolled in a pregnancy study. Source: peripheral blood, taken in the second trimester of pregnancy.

The CDR3, as DNA: TGTGCCAGCAGCTCGGGGACTCTTCCTGGGACAGATACGCAGTATTTT. This sequence encodes CASSSGTLPGTDTQYF. The chain recombines TRBV7-9 with TRBJ2-3; a possible D gene is TRBD2 (6 bases). The CDR3 is 16 residues long. Trimming pared 4 bases from V and 3 bases from J, leaving 17 bases between. Germline assignment: CDR1 SEHNR and CDR2 FQNEAQ (reference sequence).